The rows below give T cell receptor beta chains drawn from one sample of a study of T cell changes during pregnancy in multiple sclerosis. The protocol was immunoSEQ multiplex PCR, while the TCRdb copy is restricted to in-frame clones and leaves out a portion. The sample lists 25,000 to 30,000 clones; roughly 89% were seen once. Sequenced here: CD8+ T cells from peripheral blood mononuclear cells, sampled before pregnancy. Source of these receptors: a female donor with multiple sclerosis, enrolled in a pregnancy study. Each CDR3 is given with its conserved first and last residue. D genes are given only for firm matches. Size values are once, few and many counts, or a class for expanded clones, and some rows have none.

j_gene	d_gene	abundance	v_gene	CDR3nt	CDR3aa
TRBJ2-6	-	-	TRBV4-2	TGTGCCAGCAGCCAAGATATGAGCTCTGGGGCCAACGTCCTGACTTTC	CASSQDMSSGANVLTF
TRBJ1-1	-	-	TRBV19	TGTGCCAGTAAAGTTCGGGAGAACCTGGTTGAAGCTTTCTTT	CASKVRENLVEAFF
TRBJ2-2	-	-	TRBV14	TGTGCCAGCAGCCCTTCCGGGGGTGGCCCCGGGGAGCTGTTTTTT	CASSPSGGGPGELFF
TRBJ1-2	TRBD1	-	TRBV19	TGTGCCAGTAGTATAGTCACGGGACAGTATCTCTATGGCTACACCTTC	CASSIVTGQYLYGYTF
TRBJ2-7	-	-	TRBV11-2	TGTGCCAGCAGCTTTTCGACGGGTTCCTACGAGCAGTACTTC	CASSFSTGSYEQYF
TRBJ2-7	-	once	TRBV5-1	TGCGCCAGCAGCTTGGCGGGATTGGAGCAGTACTTC	CASSLAGLEQYF
TRBJ1-6	-	-	TRBV4-3	TGCGCCAGCAGCCAAGAAGGGACAAATAATTCACCCCTCCACTTT	CASSQEGTNNSPLHF
TRBJ2-2	TRBD2	-	TRBV10-3	TGTGCCATCAGCCCGCTAGCGGGGGGCCTGAACACCGGGGAGCTGTTTTTT	CAISPLAGGLNTGELFF
TRBJ2-3	TRBD2	-	TRBV11-3	TGTGCCAGCATGGCGGGGGGATCGGATACGCAGTATTTT	CASMAGGSDTQYF
TRBJ1-5	-	-	TRBV19	TGTGCCAGTAGTATAGGGTCGGGGTACAATCAGCCCCAGCATTTT	CASSIGSGYNQPQHF
TRBJ1-6	-	-	TRBV28	TGTGCCACCTTCCGGGTGGGGGGAGTAGGTTCACCCCTCCACTTT	CATFRVGGVGSPLHF
TRBJ2-5	-	medium-sized	TRBV21-1	TGTGCCAGCCCGGGACAGTATGAGACCCAGTACTTC	CASPGQYETQYF
TRBJ2-7	-	-	TRBV4-1	TGCGCCAGCAGCCAAGGACCCGCTACTTCGGAGGAGCAGTACTTC	CASSQGPATSEEQYF
TRBJ2-2	TRBD1	-	TRBV27	TGTGCCAGCAGTCAGGGACAGGACACCGGGGAGCTGTTTTTT	CASSQGQDTGELFF
TRBJ1-1	-	-	TRBV9	TGTGCCAGCAGCGCAACCGGGGGAAGTGAAGCTTTCTTT	CASSATGGSEAFF
TRBJ1-2	TRBD1	-	TRBV30	TGTGCCTGGAGAGGGGGCTGGGTATGGGGCTACACCTTC	CAWRGGWVWGYTF
TRBJ1-5	-	-	TRBV19	TGTGCCAGTAGTATTCCTTCAGTCTGGTCCCATCAGCCCCAGCATTTT	CASSIPSVWSHQPQHF
TRBJ1-1	TRBD1	once	TRBV28	TGTGCCAGCAGTTTACAGGGGGAGAACACTGAAGCTTTCTTT	CASSLQGENTEAFF
TRBJ2-2	TRBD1	-	TRBV14	TGTGCCAGCAGCCAGGGGACAGGGGGATTCGCGAACACCGGGGAGCTGTTTTTT	CASSQGTGGFANTGELFF
TRBJ1-1	-	-	TRBV5-1	TGCGCCAGCAGCTTGGCCAGGGCAAAGGAGATGAACACTGAAGCTTTCTTT	CASSLARAKEMNTEAFF
TRBJ1-1	TRBD1	-	TRBV6-5	TGTGCCAGCAGTTACGGGGACAGGGCCTCTGAAGCTTTCTTT	CASSYGDRASEAFF
TRBJ1-1	-	-	TRBV27	TGTGCCAGCAGTTTCACAGGGAAGGGAAACACTGAAGCTTTCTTT	CASSFTGKGNTEAFF
TRBJ2-1	-	-	TRBV10-3	TGTGCCATCAGTGAGTCGGTACAGACCTACAATGAGCAGTTCTTC	CAISESVQTYNEQFF
TRBJ1-2	-	-	TRBV6-6	TGTGCCAGCAGTTACCAGCGCCCAGCCTATGGCTACACCTTC	CASSYQRPAYGYTF
TRBJ1-1	TRBD1	-	TRBV6-5	TGTGCCAGCAGACTCACAGGGGGCCTTAACACTGAAGCTTTCTTT	CASRLTGGLNTEAFF
TRBJ2-1	TRBD1	-	TRBV6-5	TGTGCCAGCAGCCCGGGGACAGGGCCTATCGAGCAGTTCTTC	CASSPGTGPIEQFF
TRBJ2-3	TRBD2	-	TRBV5-1	TGCGCCAGCATGATAGACGGGAGGAGCACAGATACGCAGTATTTT	CASMIDGRSTDTQYF
TRBJ1-1	-	-	TRBV6-5	TGTGCCAGCAGCCCGACAGGTGCCGGGACTGAAGCTTTCTTT	CASSPTGAGTEAFF
TRBJ1-2	-	once	TRBV2	TGTGCCAGCAGTGAAAGGAACAGTTATGGCCCCTACTATGGCTACACCTTC	CASSERNSYGPYYGYTF
TRBJ1-6	-	-	TRBV21-1	TGTGCCAGCAGCAATCGGGGTTGTTATAATTCACCCCTCCACTTT	CASSNRGCYNSPLHF
TRBJ2-7	-	-	TRBV19	TGTGCCAGTAGTCCCGGGAAAACCTACGAGCAGTACTTC	CASSPGKTYEQYF
TRBJ1-2	-	-	TRBV30	TGTGCCTGGAGTCGGCCGCGGCGAAATGGCTACACCTTC	CAWSRPRRNGYTF
TRBJ2-5	TRBD1	-	TRBV28	TGTGCCAGCAGTTTCACCGGGACAGCGGCGGAGACCCAGTACTTC	CASSFTGTAAETQYF
TRBJ1-2	TRBD1	-	TRBV7-2	TGTGCCAGCAGCCTCCCGGGACAGGGTTATGGCTACACCTTC	CASSLPGQGYGYTF
TRBJ2-2	TRBD2	medium-sized	TRBV9	TGTGCCAGCAGCCCCATCCGGGGGACCGGGAGGGGGCTGTTTTTT	CASSPIRGTGRGLFF
TRBJ2-3	TRBD1	once	TRBV11-2	TGTGCCAGCACCCTCCGGGACAGGAGAACAGATACGCAGTATTTT	CASTLRDRRTDTQYF
TRBJ2-7	-	few	TRBV5-1	TGCGCCAGCAGTGAGGGTATCTCCTACGAGCAGTACTTC	CASSEGISYEQYF
TRBJ2-1	TRBD1	-	TRBV7-8	TGTGCCAGCAGCCTAATATTGGACAGGGCCTCCTACAATGAGCAGTTCTTC	CASSLILDRASYNEQFF
TRBJ1-6	-	few	TRBV6-4	TGTGCCAGCAGTGATAGGCCAGAGGGTTCGGGACCCCTCCACTTT	CASSDRPEGSGPLHF
TRBJ1-1	-	once	TRBV7-9	TGTGCCAGCAGCTCGCGGTCGGAACAGGGTAAAACTGAAGCTTTCTTT	CASSSRSEQGKTEAFF
TRBJ2-2	TRBD1	-	TRBV6-4	TGTGCCAGCAGTTTACAACCCAGGGGACAGGGCACCGGGGAGCTGTTTTTT	CASSLQPRGQGTGELFF
TRBJ2-6	-	-	TRBV19	TGTGCCAGAGAGCACTCTGGGGCCAACGTCCTGACTTTC	CAREHSGANVLTF
TRBJ2-5	-	-	TRBV30	TGTGCCTGGAGTAATCCGATTGAGCGGCTACAAGAGACCCAGTACTTC	CAWSNPIERLQETQYF
TRBJ2-2	-	-	TRBV6-5	TGTGCCAGCAGTTACTCCCCAGGGGAGGGCACCGGGGAGCTGTTTTTT	CASSYSPGEGTGELFF
TRBJ2-1	TRBD1	-	TRBV5-4	TGTGCCAGCAGCCCTGGGACAGGGGCTTTGATGTGGAAGCAGTTCTTC	CASSPGTGALMWKQFF
TRBJ1-6	TRBD1	-	TRBV27	TGTGCCAGCAGTACGACAGGGGGAGGTTCACCCCTCCACTTT	CASSTTGGGSPLHF